This T cell receptor beta chain stems from a study of PD-1 blockade in classical Hodgkin lymphoma. The study's findings and limits: What caused the repertoire differences, perhaps disease activity or prior therapy, remains undefined. Exclusion applied to patients who initiated nivolumab less than 1 year following ASCT.

This CDR3 has 16 amino acids. The ends lost 2 bases at V and 5 bases at J; junction bases unmatched: 8. A word on this clone: Its target is not known.

TCRdb's copy holds only in-frame clones and misses some; the assay was immunoSEQ multiplex PCR. The data hold about 93,000 clones, with around nine tenths observed a single time. Every single patient, without exception, relapsed after autologous stem cell transplantation, and brentuximab vedotin exposure varied. Complete response, partial response or progressive disease constituted the best response categories observed. Sequencing used peripheral blood mononuclear cells (PBMCs), obtained before the second cycle of nivolumab. The receptor comes from a human donor with classical Hodgkin lymphoma. This chain connects TRBV5-3 to TRBJ2-2; 8 bases match TRBD2. TRBV5-3 counts as an open reading frame of uncertain function. For the CDR3, the DNA is TGTGCCAGAAGCTTCAACGAGACTAGCGATACCGGGGAGCTGTTTTTT. This gives the protein CARSFNETSDTGELFF.